The rows below give T cell receptor beta chains drawn from one sample of a study of T cells in Graves' hyperthyroidism and ophthalmopathy. TCRdb processed the multiplex PCR reads anew with MiXCR; each CDR3 protein has one entry. The profile shows 450,000 to 600,000 distinct CDR3 sequences, 14% of them singletons. The sequenced sample consisted of blood. These receptors were obtained from a woman aged 40 to 50 with Graves' hyperthyroidism. Each CDR3 is given with its conserved first and last residue. Fields, in order: V gene, clone size, J gene, CDR3 length, CDR3 protein. A clone size is listed for some rows: how often the clone was seen (once, few, many), or a class if it is expanded.

TRBV15	.	TRBJ1-2	14	CATSRDLPYYGYTF
TRBV7-2	many	TRBJ2-3	15	CASSLLTGTTDTQYF
TRBV28	few	TRBJ1-5	17	CASGGGGQGTSNQPQHF
TRBV5-1	many	TRBJ2-5	15	CASSFLLAGQETQYF
TRBV2	many	TRBJ2-7	18	CASSAWTGRRAGGPEQYF
TRBV27	few	TRBJ2-3	15	CASSVLGVTTDTQYF
TRBV2	many	TRBJ2-3	15	CASTQGPLSTDTQYF
TRBV6-1	many	TRBJ1-5	13	CASSRDQGQPQHF
TRBV3-1	many	TRBJ1-1	14	CASSPRGSGTEAFF
TRBV6-1	many	TRBJ1-2	13	CASRTDRVRGYTF
TRBV20-1	.	TRBJ2-2	12	CSASLRTGELFF
TRBV20-1	many	TRBJ2-4	16	CSARDPREVSKNIQYF
TRBV3-1	many	TRBJ2-7	13	CASGPRQDYEQYF
TRBV5-1	.	TRBJ2-7	15	CASSLAETGAEEQYF
TRBV6-2/TRBV6-3	.	TRBJ1-4	18	CASSPTSGRGGSNEKLFF
TRBV2	many	TRBJ2-1	15	CASSERQGEYNEQFF
TRBV7-9	.	TRBJ2-1	15	CASSLVSLAHNEQFF
TRBV6-4	few	TRBJ1-2	14	CASSLQGVYGVYTF
TRBV5-5	many	TRBJ1-1	13	CASSLQGHTEAFF
TRBV29-1	.	TRBJ2-1	14	CSGEPGQGQREQFF
TRBV20-1	many	TRBJ2-3	13	CSARARNTDTQYF
TRBV3-1	.	TRBJ2-7	12	CASSQDEMAQYF
TRBV3-1	many	TRBJ1-1	14	CASRETGLNTEAFF
TRBV10-3	many	TRBJ2-7	15	CAISESATSSYEQYF
TRBV3-1	few	TRBJ2-1	16	CASSQDVASGGVEQFF
TRBV20-1	.	TRBJ2-3	13	CSATRSAADTQYF
TRBV2	many	TRBJ2-7	14	CASSEDPQFNEQYF